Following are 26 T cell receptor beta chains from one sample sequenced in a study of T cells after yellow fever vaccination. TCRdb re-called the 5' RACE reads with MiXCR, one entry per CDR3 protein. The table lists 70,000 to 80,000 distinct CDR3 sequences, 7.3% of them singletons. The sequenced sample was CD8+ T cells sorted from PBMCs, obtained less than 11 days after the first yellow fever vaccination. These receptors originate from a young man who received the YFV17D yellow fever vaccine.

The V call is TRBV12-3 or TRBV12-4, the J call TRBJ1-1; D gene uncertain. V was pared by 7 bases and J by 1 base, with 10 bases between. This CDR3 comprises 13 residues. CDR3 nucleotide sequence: TGTGCCAGCACGACGACGGGGAACACTGAAGCTTTCTTT. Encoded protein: CASTTTGNTEAFF.

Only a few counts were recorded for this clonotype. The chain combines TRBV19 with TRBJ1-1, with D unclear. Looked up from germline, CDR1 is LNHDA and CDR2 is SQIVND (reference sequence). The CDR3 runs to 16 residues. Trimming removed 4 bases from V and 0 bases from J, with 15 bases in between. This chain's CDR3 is CASSTQVGRVNTEAFF. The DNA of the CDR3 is TGTGCCAGTAGTACCCAGGTAGGGAGAGTGAACACTGAAGCTTTCTTT.

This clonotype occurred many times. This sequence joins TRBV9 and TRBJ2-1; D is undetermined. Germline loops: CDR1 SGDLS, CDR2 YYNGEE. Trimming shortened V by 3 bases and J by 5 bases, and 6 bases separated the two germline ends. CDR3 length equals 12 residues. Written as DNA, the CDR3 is TGTGCCAGCAGCGGCACTGACAATGAGCAGTTCTTC. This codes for CASSGTDNEQFF.

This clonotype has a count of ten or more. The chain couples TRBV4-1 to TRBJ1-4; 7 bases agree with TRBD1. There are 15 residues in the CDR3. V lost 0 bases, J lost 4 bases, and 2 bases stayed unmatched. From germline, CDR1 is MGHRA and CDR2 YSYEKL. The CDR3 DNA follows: TGCGCCAGCAGCCAAGATACAGGGGTTAATGAAAAACTGTTTTTT. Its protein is CASSQDTGVNEKLFF.

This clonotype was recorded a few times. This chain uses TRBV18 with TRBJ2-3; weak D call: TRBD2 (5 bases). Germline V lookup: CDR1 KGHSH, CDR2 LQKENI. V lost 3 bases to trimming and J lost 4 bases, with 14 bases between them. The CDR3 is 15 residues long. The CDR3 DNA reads TGTGCCAGCTCACCTTTCGGGGAAAAAGCAGATACGCAGTATTTT. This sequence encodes CASSPFGEKADTQYF.

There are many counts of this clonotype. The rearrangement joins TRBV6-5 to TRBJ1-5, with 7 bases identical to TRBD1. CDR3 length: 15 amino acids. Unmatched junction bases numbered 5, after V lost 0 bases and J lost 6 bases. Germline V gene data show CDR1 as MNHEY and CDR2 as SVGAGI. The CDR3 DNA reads TGTGCCAGCAGTTACTCAGGGGGCGCCGGTCAGCCCCAGCATTTT. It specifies CASSYSGGAGQPQHF.

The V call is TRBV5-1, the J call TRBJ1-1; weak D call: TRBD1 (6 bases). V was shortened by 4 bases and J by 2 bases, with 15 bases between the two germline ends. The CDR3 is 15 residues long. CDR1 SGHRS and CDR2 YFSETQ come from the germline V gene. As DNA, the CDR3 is TGCGCCAGCAGCCCCTACGGACAGACCAACACTGAAGCTTTCTTT. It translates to CASSPYGQTNTEAFF.

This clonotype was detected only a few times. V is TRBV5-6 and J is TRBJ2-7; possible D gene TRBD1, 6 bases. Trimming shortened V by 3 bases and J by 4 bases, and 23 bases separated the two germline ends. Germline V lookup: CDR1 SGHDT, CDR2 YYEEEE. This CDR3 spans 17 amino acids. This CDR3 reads CASSSYSSGTRLYEQYF. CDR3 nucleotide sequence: TGTGCCAGCAGCTCGTATAGCTCCGGGACAAGACTATACGAGCAGTACTTC.

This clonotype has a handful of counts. This CDR3 reads CSATGPNYGYTF. The CDR3 nucleotides are TGCAGCGCTACAGGGCCCAACTATGGCTACACCTTC. The chain links TRBV29-1 to TRBJ1-2; possible D gene TRBD1, 6 bases. The V gene's germline CDR1 is SQVTM and CDR2 ANQGSEA. The V and J ends lost 7 bases and 2 bases respectively, with 11 bases between them. The CDR3 consists of 12 residues. The full variable domain, completed using reference TRBV29-1 and TRBJ1-2, is SAVISQKPSRDICQRGTSLTIQCQVDSQVTMMFWYRQQPGQSLTLIATANQGSEATYESGFVIDKFPISRPNLTFSTLTVSNMSPEDSSIYLCSATGPNYGYTFGSGTRLTVV.

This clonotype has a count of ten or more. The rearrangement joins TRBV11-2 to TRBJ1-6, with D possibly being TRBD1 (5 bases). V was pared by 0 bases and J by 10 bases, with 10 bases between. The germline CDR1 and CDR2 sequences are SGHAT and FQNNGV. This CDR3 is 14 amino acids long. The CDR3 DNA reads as TGTGCCAGCAGCTTAGACAGGGTTTTCTCACCCCTCCACTTT. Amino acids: CASSLDRVFSPLHF.

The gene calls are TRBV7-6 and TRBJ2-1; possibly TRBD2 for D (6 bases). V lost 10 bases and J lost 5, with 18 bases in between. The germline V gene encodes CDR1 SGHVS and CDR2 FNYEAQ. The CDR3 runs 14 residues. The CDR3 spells CATQTGLQDNEQFF. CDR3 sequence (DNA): TGTGCCACTCAAACAGGACTACAAGACAATGAGCAGTTCTTC.

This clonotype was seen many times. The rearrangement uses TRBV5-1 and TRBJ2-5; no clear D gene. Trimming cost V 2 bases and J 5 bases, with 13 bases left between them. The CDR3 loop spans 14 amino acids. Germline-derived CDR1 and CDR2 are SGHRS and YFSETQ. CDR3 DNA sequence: TGCGCCAGCAGCTTAGCTAGAGGTCTCGAGACCCAGTACTTC. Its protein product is CASSLARGLETQYF.

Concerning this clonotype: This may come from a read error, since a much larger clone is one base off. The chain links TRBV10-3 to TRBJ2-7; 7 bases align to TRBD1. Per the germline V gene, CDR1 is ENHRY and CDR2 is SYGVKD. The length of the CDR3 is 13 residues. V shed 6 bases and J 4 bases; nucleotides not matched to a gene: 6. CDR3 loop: CAIRSDRTYEQYV. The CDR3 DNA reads TGTGCCATCAGATCGGACAGGACTTACGAGCAGTACGTC.

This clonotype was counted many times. DNA for the CDR3: TGTGCCACCAGCAGAGATGGGGGTTGGGGGTCGGAGACCCAGTACTTC. Protein product: CATSRDGGWGSETQYF. The rearrangement links TRBV15 to TRBJ2-5; either TRBD1 or TRBD2 may supply D (5 bases each). CDR3 length: 16 residues. Germline loops: CDR1 LNHNV, CDR2 YYDKDF (reference sequence). V lost 0 bases and J lost 5, with 16 bases in between.

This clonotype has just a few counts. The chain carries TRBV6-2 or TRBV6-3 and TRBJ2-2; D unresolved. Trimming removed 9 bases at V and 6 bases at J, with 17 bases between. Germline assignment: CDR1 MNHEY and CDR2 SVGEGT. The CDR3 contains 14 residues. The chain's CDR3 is CASSLLVGAGELFF. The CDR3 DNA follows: TGTGCCAGTTCGCTGCTGGTCGGTGCCGGGGAGCTGTTTTTT.

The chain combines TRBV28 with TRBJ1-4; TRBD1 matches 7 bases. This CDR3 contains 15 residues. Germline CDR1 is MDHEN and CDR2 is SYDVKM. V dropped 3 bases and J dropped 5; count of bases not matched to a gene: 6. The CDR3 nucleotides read TGTGCCAGCAGTTTCCCCCGGGGACAGAATGAAAAACTGTTTTTT. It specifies CASSFPRGQNEKLFF.

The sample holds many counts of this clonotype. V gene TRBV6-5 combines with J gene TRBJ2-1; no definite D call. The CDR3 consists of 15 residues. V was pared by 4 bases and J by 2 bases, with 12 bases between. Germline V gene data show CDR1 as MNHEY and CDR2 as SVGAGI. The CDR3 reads CASSFVSPTYNEQFF. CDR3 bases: TGTGCCAGCAGTTTCGTGTCCCCAACCTACAATGAGCAGTTCTTC.

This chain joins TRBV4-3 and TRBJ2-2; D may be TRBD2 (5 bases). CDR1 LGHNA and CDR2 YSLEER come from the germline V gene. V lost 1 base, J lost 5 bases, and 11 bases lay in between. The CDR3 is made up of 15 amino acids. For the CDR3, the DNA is TGCGCCAGCAGCCAAGCTTCGGACTTAACCGGGGAGCTGTTTTTT. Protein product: CASSQASDLTGELFF.

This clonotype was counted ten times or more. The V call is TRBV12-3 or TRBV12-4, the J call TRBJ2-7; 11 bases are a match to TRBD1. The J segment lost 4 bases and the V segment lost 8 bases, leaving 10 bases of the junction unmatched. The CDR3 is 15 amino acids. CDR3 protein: CASPQAGQGAYEQYF. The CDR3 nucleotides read TGTGCCAGCCCTCAAGCAGGACAGGGGGCATACGAGCAGTACTTC.

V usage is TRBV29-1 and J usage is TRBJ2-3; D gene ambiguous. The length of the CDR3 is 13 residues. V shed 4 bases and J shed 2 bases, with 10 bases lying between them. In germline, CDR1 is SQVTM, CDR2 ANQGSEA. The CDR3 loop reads CSVVLDFTDTQYF. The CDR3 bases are TGCAGCGTTGTCCTGGATTTCACAGATACGCAGTATTTT.

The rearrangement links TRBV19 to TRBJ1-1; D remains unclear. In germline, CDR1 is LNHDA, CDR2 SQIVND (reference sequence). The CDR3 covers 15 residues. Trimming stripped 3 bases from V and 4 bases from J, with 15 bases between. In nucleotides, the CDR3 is TGTGCCAGTAGTATGGACCGAGGGTGGAGCACTGAAGCTTTCTTT. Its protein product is CASSMDRGWSTEAFF.

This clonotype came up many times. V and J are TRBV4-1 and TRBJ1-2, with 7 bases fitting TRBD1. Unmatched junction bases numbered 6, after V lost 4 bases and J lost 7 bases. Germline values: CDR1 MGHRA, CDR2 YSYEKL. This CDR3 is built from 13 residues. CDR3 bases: TGCGCCAGCAGCCCAAACAGGGGCGGTGGCTACACCTTC. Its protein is CASSPNRGGGYTF.

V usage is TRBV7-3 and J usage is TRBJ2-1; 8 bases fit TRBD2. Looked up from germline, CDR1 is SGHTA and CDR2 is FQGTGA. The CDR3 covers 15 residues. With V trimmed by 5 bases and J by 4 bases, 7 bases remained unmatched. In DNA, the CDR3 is TGTGCCAGCAGCAACCGGGGGGGCCAATACAATGAGCAGTTCTTC. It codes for CASSNRGGQYNEQFF.

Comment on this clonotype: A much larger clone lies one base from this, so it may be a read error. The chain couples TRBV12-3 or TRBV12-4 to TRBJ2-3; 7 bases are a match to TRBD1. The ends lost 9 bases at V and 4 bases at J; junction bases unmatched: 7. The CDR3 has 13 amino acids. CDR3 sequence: CASTGVLADTQYF. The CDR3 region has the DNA TGTGCCAGTACAGGGGTTTTAGCAGATACGCAGTATTTT.

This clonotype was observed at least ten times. The CDR3 coding sequence is TGTGCCAGCAGTTCCGGACAGGGGTCCTACAATGAGCAGTTCTTC. This gives the protein CASSSGQGSYNEQFF. The chain recombines TRBV27 with TRBJ2-1, with TRBD1 matching 9 bases. CDR1 is MNHEY and CDR2 is SMNVEV in the germline V gene (reference sequence). With 4 bases clipped from V and 1 base from J, the junction kept 2 bases outside the gene matches. The CDR3 is 15 residues long.

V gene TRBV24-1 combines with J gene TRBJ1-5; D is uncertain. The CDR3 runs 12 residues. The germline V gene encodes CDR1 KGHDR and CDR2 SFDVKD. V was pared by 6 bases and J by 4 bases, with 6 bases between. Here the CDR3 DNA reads TGTGCCACCAGTCACCAGAATCAGCCCCAGCATTTT. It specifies CATSHQNQPQHF.